A single sample gave rise to the 18 T cell receptor beta chains below, sequenced in a study of siplizumab effects on memory and regulatory T cells. Method: immunoSEQ multiplex PCR; TCRdb's copy keeps in-frame clones and lacks some. The profile covers about 26,000 clones, with around 83% appearing a single time and 24% taken by the ten largest. The specimen was memory CD4+ T cells sorted from blood. These receptors were obtained from a human donor in good health.

The CDR3 nucleotides read TGTGCCAGCTCACTCTGGGAAACTAGCGGGAGAGGGTACGAGCAGTACTTC. Protein sequence: CASSLWETSGRGYEQYF. The genes are TRBV18 and TRBJ2-7; 11 nucleotides align to TRBD2. Germline V lookup: CDR1 KGHSH, CDR2 LQKENI. The CDR3 has 17 amino acids. After removal of 4 bases from V and 4 bases from J, the junction contained 12 bases not matched to a gene. The whole variable domain, remainder taken from reference TRBV18 and TRBJ2-7, is NAGVMQNPRHLVRRRGQEARLRCSPMKGHSHVYWYRQLPEEGLKFMVYLQKENIIDESGMPKERFSAEFPKEGPSILRIQQVVRGDSAAYFCASSLWETSGRGYEQYFGPGTRLTVT.

The chain uses TRBV15 and TRBJ2-1; 7 positions agree with TRBD2. The CDR3 extends over 15 amino acids. J lost 0 bases, V lost 4 bases, and 3 bases had no gene match. The germline V gene has CDR1 LNHNV and CDR2 YYDKDF (reference sequence). The CDR3 DNA reads as TGTGCCACCAGCATACGGACTAGCTCCTACAATGAGCAGTTCTTC. Encoded protein: CATSIRTSSYNEQFF.

The J gene is TRBJ1-2, the V gene TRBV28, with D possibly being TRBD1 (6 bases). The CDR3 covers 14 residues. Looked up from germline, CDR1 is MDHEN and CDR2 is SYDVKM. V shed 6 bases and J shed 4 bases, with 15 bases lying between them. DNA of the CDR3: TGTGCCAGCAGCCTCGAGGGGGGGTTCTATGGCTACACCTTC. Protein sequence: CASSLEGGFYGYTF.

This clone was counted between two and nine times. The CDR3 coding sequence is TGTGCCAGCTCACCACCTAGCGGGAGTAGGGCTGAGCAGTTCTTC. Translated, it gives CASSPPSGSRAEQFF. The V and J genes are TRBV18 and TRBJ2-1; 9 positions agree with TRBD2. The germline V gene has CDR1 KGHSH and CDR2 LQKENI. The CDR3 consists of 15 residues. The trim removed 0 bases at V and 9 bases at J, leaving 6 bases unmatched.

This clone turned up a few times. This chain joins TRBV25-1 and TRBJ2-5, with 9 nucleotides matching TRBD2. The CDR3 totals 15 residues. CDR1 is MGHDK, CDR2 SYGVNS, per germline. V shed 11 bases and J 5 bases; nucleotides not matched to a gene: 15. This CDR3 reads CASLHSGSLRETQYF. As DNA, the CDR3 is TGTGCCTCGTTACATAGCGGGAGTCTCAGGGAGACCCAGTACTTC.

Only a few counts were recorded for this clone. The chain combines TRBV2 with TRBJ1-3; D is unresolved. This CDR3 has 15 amino acids. Germline V lookup: CDR1 SNHLY, CDR2 FYNNEI. Between the trimmed V and J ends, which lost 6 bases and 4 bases, there was a span of 16 bases. The CDR3 region has the DNA TGTGCCAGCAGGTGGACCGACCTAGGAGGAAACACCATATATTTT. It codes for CASRWTDLGGNTIYF.

The chain combines TRBV5-6 with TRBJ2-7, with TRBD2 matching 7 bases. Germline V CDR1 and CDR2: SGHDT, YYEEEE. The CDR3 loop spans 14 amino acids. Losses at the gene ends were 4 bases for V and 3 bases for J; bases not matched to a gene: 7. The CDR3 here is CASSPGLVSYEQYF. The CDR3 DNA sequence: TGTGCCAGCAGCCCCGGACTAGTTAGCTACGAGCAGTACTTC. Drawing the rest from reference TRBV5-6 and TRBJ2-7, the complete variable domain is DAGVTQSPTHLIKTRGQQVTLRCSPKSGHDTVSWYQQALGQGPQFIFQYYEEEERQRGNFPDRFSGHQFPNYSSELNVNALLLGDSALYLCASSPGLVSYEQYFGPGTRLTVT.

This chain links TRBV19 with TRBJ2-2; D is unresolved. Trimming left V 4 bases short and J 6 bases short, with 6 bases between. This CDR3 has 12 residues. Looked up from germline, CDR1 is LNHDA and CDR2 is SQIVND (reference sequence). CDR3 nucleotides: TGTGCCAGTAGTAAGCAAGCCGGGGAGCTGTTTTTT. This translates into CASSKQAGELFF.

V usage is TRBV19 and J usage is TRBJ1-1; 7 bases line up with TRBD1. The junction had 6 bases not matched to a gene; V was cut back by 7 bases and J by 4 bases. The CDR3 runs to 13 residues. Germline V gene sequence: CDR1 LNHDA, CDR2 SQIVND (reference sequence). The DNA for the CDR3 is TGTGCCAGTAATGACAGGGTGGGCACTGAAGCTTTCTTT. Protein sequence: CASNDRVGTEAFF.

Only one count was recorded for this clone. This chain links TRBV11-2 with TRBJ2-3; D gene ambiguous. V dropped 0 bases and J dropped 1 base, with 2 bases sitting between them. CDR3 size: 13 residues. CDR1 SGHAT and CDR2 FQNNGV come from the germline V gene. The CDR3 here is CASSLERTDTQYF. The CDR3 nucleotides are TGTGCCAGCAGCTTAGAACGCACAGATACGCAGTATTTT.

The chain carries TRBV6-6 and TRBJ2-1; D is unclear. V was trimmed by 8 bases and J by 10 bases, leaving 12 bases between them. CDR3 length equals 11 residues. Germline CDR1 is MNHNY and CDR2 is SVGAGI (reference sequence). In DNA form, the CDR3 reads TGTGCCAGCTGGTCCCCCCGGGAGCAGTTCTTC. This translates into CASWSPREQFF.

This clone has more than one count but fewer than ten. The V and J genes are TRBV12-5 and TRBJ2-7, with TRBD2 matching over 10 bases. V dropped 0 bases and J dropped 2; count of bases not matched to a gene: 19. Germline V gives CDR1 LGHNT, CDR2 FRNRAP. The CDR3 is made up of 21 amino acids. CDR3 nucleotides: TGTGCTAGTGGTTTGGTACCTTTTGTCCGGACTAGCGGAGGAGGGACCTACGAGCAGTACTTC. This sequence encodes CASGLVPFVRTSGGGTYEQYF.

The chain is built from TRBV15 and TRBJ1-3; D is unresolved. The CDR3 is 14 residues long. The V end lost 1 base, the J end lost 4 bases, and 8 bases lay between the germline ends. Germline CDR1 and CDR2: LNHNV and YYDKDF (reference sequence). The CDR3 protein is CATSRALEGNTIYF. The CDR3 DNA sequence: TGTGCCACCAGCAGAGCCTTGGAGGGAAACACCATATATTTT.

The chain links TRBV19 to TRBJ1-5, with D unclear. The V end lost 3 bases, the J end lost 2 bases, and 5 bases lay between the germline ends. Germline CDR1 and CDR2: LNHDA and SQIVND (reference sequence). This CDR3 comprises 13 residues. CDR3 coding DNA: TGTGCCAGTAGTATTGAACGCAATCAGCCCCAGCATTTT. The encoded protein is CASSIERNQPQHF.

The chain joins TRBV13 to TRBJ1-4; the D is unclear. Per the germline V gene, CDR1 is PRHDT and CDR2 is FYEKMQ (reference sequence). The CDR3 has 15 amino acids. With 5 bases removed from V and 7 bases from J, the gap between germline ends came to 17 bases. As DNA, the CDR3 is TGTGCCAGCAGCAGCCGGACGGGCTGGGGTGAAAAACTGTTTTTT. Amino acid sequence: CASSSRTGWGEKLFF.

This clone was counted a single time. This chain connects TRBV27 to TRBJ2-7; D call uncertain. Deletions cut 0 bases from V and 0 bases from J, with 6 bases between. The CDR3 is 14 residues long. Per the germline V gene, CDR1 is MNHEY and CDR2 is SMNVEV (reference sequence). DNA for the CDR3: TGTGCCAGCAGTTTATCTGGAAGCTCCTACGAGCAGTACTTC. This sequence encodes CASSLSGSSYEQYF.

The chain links TRBV18 to TRBJ1-1; weak D call: TRBD1 (5 bases). The V gene's germline CDR1 is KGHSH and CDR2 LQKENI. The CDR3 length is 12 residues. The V and J ends lost 4 bases and 9 bases respectively, with 12 bases between them. CDR3 amino acids: CASSLEDTKAFF. The CDR3 nucleotides are TGTGCCAGCTCACTGGAGGACACCAAAGCTTTCTTT.

This sequence joins TRBV11-2 and TRBJ1-4, with TRBD1 as a possible D gene (5 bases). V shed 6 bases and J shed 8 bases, with 16 bases lying between them. CDR1 and CDR2 (germline): SGHAT, FQNNGV. The CDR3 spans 14 residues. The CDR3 DNA sequence: TGTGCCAGCAGGACCCGGCCCAGGGAGGAAAAACTGTTTTTT. Its translation is CASRTRPREEKLFF. Full variable domain (missing parts from reference TRBV11-2 and TRBJ1-4): EAGVAQSPRYKIIEKRQSVAFWCNPISGHATLYWYQQILGQGPKLLIQFQNNGVVDDSQLPKDRFSAERLKGVDSTLKIQPAKLEDSAVYLCASRTRPREEKLFFGSGTQLSVL.